One sample yielded the 26 T cell receptor beta chains listed below, sequenced in a study of T cell responses to AZD1222 COVID-19 vaccine. Data came from immunoSEQ multiplex PCR; TCRdb stores just in-frame clones and leaves some out. This sample has 140,000 to 150,000 clones, with over 80% found just once. The starting material was peripheral blood, obtained 28 days after the second AZD1222 dose. The receptor set was obtained from an adult who received the AZD1222 COVID-19 vaccine.

J is TRBJ2-7 and V is TRBV7-2, with TRBD2 matching 7 bases. With V trimmed by 5 bases and J by 2 bases, 9 bases remained unmatched. CDR1 is SGHTA, CDR2 FQGNSA, per germline. The CDR3 contains 15 residues. CDR3 sequence: CASSAVGGSTYEQYF. The CDR3 nucleotides read TGTGCCAGCAGCGCCGTCGGCGGGAGCACCTACGAGCAGTACTTC.

Only one count was recorded for this clone. The chain is built from TRBV25-1 and TRBJ1-1, with 7 bases lining up with TRBD1. Germline lookup yields CDR1 MGHDK and CDR2 SYGVNS. V gave up 3 bases and J gave up 9 bases; unmatched junction bases: 13. The length of the CDR3 is 15 residues. CDR3 sequence reads: CASSDLGGTVPKAFF. For the CDR3, the DNA is TGTGCCAGCAGTGACCTAGGGGGGACAGTCCCGAAAGCTTTCTTT.

The chain couples TRBV18 to TRBJ2-2, with D perhaps matching TRBD1 (5 bases). V was clipped by 0 bases and J by 1 base, with 9 bases between them. Germline V lookup: CDR1 KGHSH, CDR2 LQKENI. The CDR3 contains 16 residues. Written as DNA, the CDR3 is TGTGCCAGCTCACCACCGGCGACAGTGAACACCGGGGAGCTGTTTTTT. Translated, it gives CASSPPATVNTGELFF.

This clone is large by share. This chain uses TRBV7-2 with TRBJ2-1; D call uncertain. This CDR3 spans 12 amino acids. Germline V CDR1 and CDR2: SGHTA, FQGNSA. V was clipped by 5 bases and J by 7 bases, with 9 bases between them. CDR3 nucleotide sequence: TGTGCCAGCAGCCCTTTGAGGAATGAGCAGTTCTTC. It encodes CASSPLRNEQFF.

The chain employs TRBV27 and TRBJ2-3; D gene ambiguous. The CDR3 is 14 amino acids. Looked up from germline, CDR1 is MNHEY and CDR2 is SMNVEV (reference sequence). The ends were cut back, 8 bases at V and 1 base at J, with 13 bases in the middle. In DNA, the CDR3 is TGTGCCAGCCGCAGGAAGCTTGGCACAGATACGCAGTATTTT. Translating it yields CASRRKLGTDTQYF.

The sample holds a few counts of this clone. The CDR3 region has the DNA TGTGCCAGCAGCTTGCAAGGCAGTAACTATGGCTACACCTTC. Translating gives CASSLQGSNYGYTF. This rearrangement joins TRBV5-4 to TRBJ1-2; D is unclear. Trimming removed 1 base from V and 1 base from J, with 8 bases in between. CDR1 and CDR2 from the germline V gene are SGHNT and YYREEE (reference sequence). CDR3 length: 14 residues.

The J gene is TRBJ2-2, the V gene TRBV19; D call uncertain. Per germline, CDR1 LNHDA and CDR2 SQIVND (reference sequence). V was pared by 1 base and J by 6 bases, with 9 bases between. The CDR3 is 14 residues long. The CDR3 DNA follows: TGTGCCAGTAGTATAGCGGTCGGAGCCGGGGAGCTGTTTTTT. Translation: CASSIAVGAGELFF. The whole variable domain, remainder taken from reference TRBV19 and TRBJ2-2, is DGGITQSPKYLFRKEGQNVTLSCEQNLNHDAMYWYRQDPGQGLRLIYYSQIVNDFQKGDIAEGYSVSREKKESFPLTVTSAQKNPTAFYLCASSIAVGAGELFFGEGSRLTVL.

The chain combines TRBV18 with TRBJ2-1, with 10 bases aligning to TRBD1. CDR1 KGHSH and CDR2 LQKENI come from the germline V gene. This CDR3 has 15 residues. Trimming at V came to 5 bases and at J to 2 bases, leaving 3 bases not matched to a gene. The CDR3 DNA is TGTGCCAGCTCATCCGGGACAGGGGCCTACAATGAGCAGTTCTTC. Its protein product is CASSSGTGAYNEQFF.

V gene TRBV12-3 or TRBV12-4 combines with J gene TRBJ1-2; D not resolved. This CDR3 is 13 amino acids long. Between the trimmed V and J ends, which lost 5 bases and 4 bases, there was a span of 11 bases. The CDR3 DNA is TGTGCCAGCAGTCCATCCGGAACCTATGGCTACACCTTC. Encoded protein: CASSPSGTYGYTF.

The chain links TRBV18 to TRBJ1-6, with D maybe TRBD1 (5 bases). V was trimmed by 2 bases and J by 9 bases, leaving 14 bases between them. Germline CDR1 KGHSH, CDR2 LQKENI. This CDR3 comprises 15 residues. The CDR3 coding sequence is TGTGCCAGCTCACCAGTCGAGGGGTTGGGTTCACCCCTCCACTTT. Its protein product is CASSPVEGLGSPLHF. Drawing the rest from reference TRBV18 and TRBJ1-6, the complete variable domain is NAGVMQNPRHLVRRRGQEARLRCSPMKGHSHVYWYRQLPEEGLKFMVYLQKENIIDESGMPKERFSAEFPKEGPSILRIQQVVRGDSAAYFCASSPVEGLGSPLHFGNGTRLTVT.

The chain combines TRBV7-9 with TRBJ2-5; either TRBD1 or TRBD2 may supply D (6 bases each). V was pared by 5 bases and J by 1 base, with 14 bases between. The CDR3 extends over 15 amino acids. CDR1 is SEHNR and CDR2 is FQNEAQ in the germline V gene (reference sequence). The CDR3 spells CASSLGGQLQETQYF. CDR3 nucleotides: TGTGCCAGCAGCCTAGGGGGGCAGCTCCAAGAGACCCAGTACTTC.

DNA of the CDR3: TGTGCCAGTAGTATGGAAGGGGGCTTTGGCTACACCTTC. Translated: CASSMEGGFGYTF. This chain connects TRBV19 to TRBJ1-2, with 7 nucleotides matching TRBD1. The CDR3 consists of 13 residues. The trim removed 3 bases at V and 7 bases at J, leaving 5 bases unmatched. Germline-derived CDR1 and CDR2 are LNHDA and SQIVND (reference sequence).

The chain combines TRBV11-2 with TRBJ1-1; D gene unclear. This CDR3 has 14 amino acids. Germline lookup yields CDR1 SGHAT and CDR2 FQNNGV. Between the trimmed V and J ends, which lost 2 bases and 5 bases, there was a span of 12 bases. DNA of the CDR3: TGTGCCAGCAGCTTAAGTAAGGTGGTGACTGAAGCTTTCTTT. This codes for CASSLSKVVTEAFF. Supplemented by reference TRBV11-2 and TRBJ1-1, the full variable domain reads EAGVAQSPRYKIIEKRQSVAFWCNPISGHATLYWYQQILGQGPKLLIQFQNNGVVDDSQLPKDRFSAERLKGVDSTLKIQPAKLEDSAVYLCASSLSKVVTEAFFGQGTRLTVV.

In its sample, this clone was seen once. The chain joins TRBV7-8 to TRBJ2-2; D not resolved. This CDR3 has 13 amino acids. V was cut by 1 base and J by 4 bases, with 4 bases left in between. Germline V gene data show CDR1 as SGHVS and CDR2 as FQNEAQ. The CDR3 DNA reads as TGTGCCAGCAGCTTAGAGCGCACCGGGGAGCTGTTTTTT. Amino acid sequence: CASSLERTGELFF.

The chain uses TRBV7-9 and TRBJ2-1; 9 nucleotides line up with TRBD1. Germline CDR1 is SEHNR and CDR2 is FQNEAQ (reference sequence). With V trimmed by 1 base and J by 6 bases, 1 base remained unmatched. This CDR3 contains 14 residues. CDR3: CASSLGQGVNEQFF. CDR3 coding DNA: TGTGCCAGCAGCTTAGGACAGGGGGTCAATGAGCAGTTCTTC.

As for this clone: At one end, the junction sequence differs from germline, possibly due to a read error. This chain uses TRBV3-1 (or the pseudogene TRBV3-2) with TRBJ2-7; D unclear. The CDR3 extends over 8 amino acids. Germline V gives CDR1 LGHDT, CDR2 YNNKEL (reference sequence). For the CDR3, the DNA is TGTGCCAGCAGCCCCCCGAACTTC. It specifies CASSPPNF.

V is TRBV7-2 and J is TRBJ1-4; no clear D gene. Germline lookup yields CDR1 SGHTA and CDR2 FQGNSA. The CDR3 contains 14 residues. V lost 5 bases, J lost 0 bases, and 7 bases lay in between. Here the CDR3 DNA reads TGTGCCAGCAGCCCCCGGACAACTAATGAAAAACTGTTTTTT. Translated, it gives CASSPRTTNEKLFF.

V is TRBV5-1 and J is TRBJ2-1; 9 bases map to TRBD2. Germline V CDR1 and CDR2: SGHRS, YFSETQ. Trimming cost V 4 bases and J 8 bases; bases outside gene matches: 16. The CDR3 extends over 17 amino acids. CDR3: CASSKDDGGRALHEQFF. The CDR3 DNA reads as TGCGCCAGCAGCAAGGACGACGGCGGGAGGGCCCTCCATGAGCAGTTCTTC.

This clone came up once. The V and J genes are TRBV18 and TRBJ2-7; the match to TRBD1 covers 7 bases. The CDR3 contains 14 residues. V gave up 3 bases and J gave up 2 bases; unmatched junction bases: 4. The germline gives CDR1 KGHSH, CDR2 LQKENI. The chain's CDR3 is CASSPGQNAYEQYF. The CDR3 DNA follows: TGTGCCAGCTCACCGGGACAGAATGCCTACGAGCAGTACTTC.

This clone was found once. This chain connects TRBV4-3 to TRBJ2-1; D is unresolved. Trimming cost V 0 bases and J 6 bases, with 12 bases left between them. CDR3 length: 15 amino acids. The germline V gene encodes CDR1 LGHNA and CDR2 YSLEER. CDR3 amino acids: CASSQDGTGFNEQFF. CDR3 in DNA: TGCGCCAGCAGCCAAGATGGAACGGGCTTCAATGAGCAGTTCTTC.

CDR3 DNA: TGTGCCAGCACTAAGCGGGACAGGGGGCTCGATGGCTACACCTTC. This codes for CASTKRDRGLDGYTF. The chain carries TRBV19 and TRBJ1-2; 12 bases match TRBD1. Germline V gene data show CDR1 as LNHDA and CDR2 as SQIVND (reference sequence). The CDR3 has 15 amino acids. V lost 9 bases to trimming and J lost 6 bases; unmatched junction nucleotides: 11.

This chain connects TRBV5-5 to TRBJ1-5; no definite D call. CDR3 size: 15 residues. Germline V gene lookup returns CDR1 SGHKS and CDR2 YYEKEE (reference sequence). V lost 0 bases, J lost 2 bases, and 9 bases lay in between. The DNA of the CDR3 is TGTGCCAGCAGCTTGGGCAGAGCGGGCAATCAGCCCCAGCATTTT. Translating gives CASSLGRAGNQPQHF.

The V call is TRBV27, the J call TRBJ1-1; D uncertain. Germline CDR1 MNHEY, CDR2 SMNVEV (reference sequence). This CDR3 is 12 amino acids long. Trimming removed 9 bases from V and 1 base from J, with 9 bases in between. The CDR3 is CASTNGNTEAFF. The CDR3 nucleotides are TGTGCCAGTACGAACGGGAACACTGAAGCTTTCTTT.

The V and J genes are TRBV7-3 and TRBJ2-3; perhaps D is TRBD1 or TRBD2 (5 bases each). V gave up 5 bases and J gave up 2 bases, with 11 bases separating them. Germline lookup yields CDR1 SGHTA and CDR2 FQGTGA. The CDR3 length is 14 residues. CDR3 DNA: TGTGCCAGCAGCATGGGACCCACCACAGATACGCAGTATTTT. This sequence encodes CASSMGPTTDTQYF.

The chain links TRBV6-2 or TRBV6-3 to TRBJ1-4; weak D call: TRBD1 (6 bases). The CDR3 consists of 14 residues. Germline CDR1 MNHEY, CDR2 SVGEGT. Trimming removed 5 bases at V and 8 bases at J, with 15 bases between. For the CDR3, the DNA is TGTGCCAGCAGTGGTGGCAGGGGTTGGGAAAAACTGTTTTTT. This codes for CASSGGRGWEKLFF.

The chain employs TRBV28 and TRBJ1-5; D is perhaps TRBD1 (6 bases). Germline lookup yields CDR1 MDHEN and CDR2 SYDVKM. Trimming pared 9 bases from V and 3 bases from J, leaving 15 bases between. The CDR3 length is 14 residues. CDR3 residues: CASGPGQVNQPQHF. CDR3 coding DNA: TGTGCCAGTGGTCCGGGACAAGTCAATCAGCCCCAGCATTTT.